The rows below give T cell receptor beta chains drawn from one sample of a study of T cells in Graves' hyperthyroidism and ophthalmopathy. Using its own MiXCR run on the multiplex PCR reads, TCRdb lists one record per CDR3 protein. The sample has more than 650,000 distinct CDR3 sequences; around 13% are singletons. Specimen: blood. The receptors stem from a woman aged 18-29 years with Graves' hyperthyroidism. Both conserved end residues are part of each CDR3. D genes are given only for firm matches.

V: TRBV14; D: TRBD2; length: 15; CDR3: CASSRGAGTSDEQFF
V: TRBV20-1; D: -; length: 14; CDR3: CSAARTVRDSPLHF
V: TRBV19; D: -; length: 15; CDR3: CASSIVRDGTGELFF
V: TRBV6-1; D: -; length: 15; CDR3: CASSLDRSGNQPQHF
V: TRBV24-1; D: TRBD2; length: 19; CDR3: CATSDSLGLAGVRTGELFF
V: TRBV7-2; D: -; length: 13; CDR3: CARGSGTTDTQYF
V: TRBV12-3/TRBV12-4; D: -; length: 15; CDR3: CASSFIAGMGYEQYF
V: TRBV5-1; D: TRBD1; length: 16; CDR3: CASSPGGTGGVGELFF
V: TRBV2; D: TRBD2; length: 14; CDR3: CASSGGLAAHEQFF
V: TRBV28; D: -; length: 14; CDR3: CASRADGSNQPQHF
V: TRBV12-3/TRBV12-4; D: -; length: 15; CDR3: CASSPQTAPNYGYTF
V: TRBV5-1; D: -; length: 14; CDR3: CASSFQGEGNTIYF
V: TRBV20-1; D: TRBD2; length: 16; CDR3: CSATKPGTRLTDTQYF
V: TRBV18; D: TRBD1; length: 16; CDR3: CASSPLQGAGTDTQYF
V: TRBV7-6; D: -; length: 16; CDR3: CASSLPGGEAYNEQFF
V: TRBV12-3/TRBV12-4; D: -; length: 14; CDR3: CASTKGGGTGELFF
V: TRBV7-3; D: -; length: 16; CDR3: CASSLMGGQPYNEQFF
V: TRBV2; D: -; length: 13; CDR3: CASRGDKNTEAFF
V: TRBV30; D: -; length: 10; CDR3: CAWDGEAQYF
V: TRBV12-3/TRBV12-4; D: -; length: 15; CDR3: CASSSASRQYNEQFF
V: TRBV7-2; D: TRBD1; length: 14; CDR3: CASSHGQGHNEQFF
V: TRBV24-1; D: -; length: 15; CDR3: CATGISGTSYNEQFF
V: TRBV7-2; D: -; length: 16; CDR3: CASSLGGNGGGYGYTF
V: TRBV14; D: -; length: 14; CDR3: CASSQDYRDYGYTF
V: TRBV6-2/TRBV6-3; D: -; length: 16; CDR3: CASSPPHRFSHRELFF
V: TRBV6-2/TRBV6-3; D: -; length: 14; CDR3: CASSWTAMNTEAFF
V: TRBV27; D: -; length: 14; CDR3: CASGGGLGYNEQFF
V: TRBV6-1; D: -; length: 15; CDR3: CASTSLGSLNQPQHF
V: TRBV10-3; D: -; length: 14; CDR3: CAISETWSNNEQFF
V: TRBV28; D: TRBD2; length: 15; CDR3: CASSLSGRASNEQFF
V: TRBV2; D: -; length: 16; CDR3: CASSEAVHFTYSPLHF
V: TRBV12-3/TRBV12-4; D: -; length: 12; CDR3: CASTRGSNEQFF
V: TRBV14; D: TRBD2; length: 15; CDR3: CASSPGTSELETQYF
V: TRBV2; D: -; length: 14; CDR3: CATDKVPGANVLTF
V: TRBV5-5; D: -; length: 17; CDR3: CASSLYPSSDSNQPQHF
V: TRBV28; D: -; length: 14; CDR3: CASRPGQSIFGYTF
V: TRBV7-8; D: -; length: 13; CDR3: CASSFTGFHEQYF
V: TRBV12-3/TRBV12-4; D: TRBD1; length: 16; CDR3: CASSLGQVAGITEAFF
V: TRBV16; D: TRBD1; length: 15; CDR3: CASSQTGGRNEKLFF
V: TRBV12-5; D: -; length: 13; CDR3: CASGSGDDNEQFF
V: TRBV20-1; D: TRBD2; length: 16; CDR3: CSAPSAGGRGRYEQYF
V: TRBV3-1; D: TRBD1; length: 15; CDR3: CASSLPGQGANEQYF
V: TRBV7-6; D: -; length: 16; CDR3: CASSLGPPLSGNTIYF
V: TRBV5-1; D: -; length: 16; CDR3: CASSSGSTSGANVLTF
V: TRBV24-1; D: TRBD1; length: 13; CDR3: CATRQGSGYGYTF
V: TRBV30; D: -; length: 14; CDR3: CAWSVGPGAYEQYF
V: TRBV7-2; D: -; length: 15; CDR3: CASSLRGQGTGELFF
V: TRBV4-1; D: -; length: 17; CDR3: CASSQGRGRRSYNEQFF
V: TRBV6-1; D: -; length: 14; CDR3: CASSEGLGQETQYF
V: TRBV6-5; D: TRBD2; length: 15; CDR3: CASSYRAGGGGELFF
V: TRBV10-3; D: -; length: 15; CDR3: CAISERETLRTEAFF
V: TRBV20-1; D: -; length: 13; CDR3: CSAPRPWGNEQFF
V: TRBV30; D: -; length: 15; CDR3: CAWSHGDSPYNEQFF